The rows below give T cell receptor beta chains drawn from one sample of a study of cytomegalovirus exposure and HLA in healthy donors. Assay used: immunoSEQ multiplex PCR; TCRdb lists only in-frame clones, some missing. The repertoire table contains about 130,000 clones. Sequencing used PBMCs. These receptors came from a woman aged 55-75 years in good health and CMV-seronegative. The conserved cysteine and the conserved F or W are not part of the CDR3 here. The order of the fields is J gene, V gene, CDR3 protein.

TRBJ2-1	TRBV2	AGGREVEQF
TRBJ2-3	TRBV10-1	ASSGRGAGEYTQY
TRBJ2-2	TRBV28	ASRWILAGVNTGELF
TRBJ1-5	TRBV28	ASSLYGSNQPQH
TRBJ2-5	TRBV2	ASSSLAGTGAETQY
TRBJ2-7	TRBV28	ASSPGRLRDSAYEQY
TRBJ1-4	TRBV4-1	ASSPSDWRTNEKLF
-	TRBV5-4	ASSEGLAVYEQY
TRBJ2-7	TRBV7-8	ASRLSSGGSYEQY
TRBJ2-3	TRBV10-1	ASSDLDTQY
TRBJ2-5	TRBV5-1	ASSLPSLLAARRETQY
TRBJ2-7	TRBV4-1	ASSQLLGDRGFLYEQY
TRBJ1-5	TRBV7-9	ASSLDGPQH
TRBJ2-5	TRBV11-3	ASRRGPVGETQY
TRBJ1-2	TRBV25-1	ASSEKRGVGYT
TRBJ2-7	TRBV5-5	ASSNPGQDYEQY
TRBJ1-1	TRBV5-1	ASSYSSTANTEAF
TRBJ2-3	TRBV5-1	ASSFLAGATDTQY
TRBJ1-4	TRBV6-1	ASSPGGMSEKLF
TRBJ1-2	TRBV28	ASSSPGQVYDGYT
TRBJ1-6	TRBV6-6	ASSFRSGGNSPLH
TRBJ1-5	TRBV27	ASSRTGETQPQH
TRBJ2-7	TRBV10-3	AISGQGEEQY
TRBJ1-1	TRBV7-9	ASSPQPRTVNTEAF
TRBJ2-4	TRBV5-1	ASSRGLAVVNIQY
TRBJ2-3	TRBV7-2	ASSLSGGAGTDTQY
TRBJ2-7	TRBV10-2	ASRRSGGRGDAYEQY
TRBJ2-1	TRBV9	ASSLGQGIHEQF
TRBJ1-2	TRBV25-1	ASSAQGVGYT
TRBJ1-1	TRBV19	ASSSDIIMNTEAF
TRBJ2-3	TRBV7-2	ASRQAGGTDTQY
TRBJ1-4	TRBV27	ASSRAGTGDEKLF
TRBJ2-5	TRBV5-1	ASSPGGWETQY
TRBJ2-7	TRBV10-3	AIAGPGGSYEQY
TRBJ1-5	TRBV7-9	ASSLSEGPQH
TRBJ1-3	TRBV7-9	ASPLGSASGNTIY
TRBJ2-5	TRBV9	ASSVAYQETQY
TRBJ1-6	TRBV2	ASSESSPLH
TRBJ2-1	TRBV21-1	ASRQINEQF
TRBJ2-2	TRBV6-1	ASVGRGGGGELF
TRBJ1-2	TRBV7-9	ASNRDFGSTGYGYT
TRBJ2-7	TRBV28	ASSFFGVSGLATSFDSYEQY
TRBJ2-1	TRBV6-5	ASSGPGLGGSGQF